These 16 T cell receptor beta chains were sequenced from one sample in a study of regulatory T cells in long-lasting Graves disease. Stated time point: persistent/refractory GD, antithyroid drugs over 5 years with positive TRAb. After RNA was extracted from PBMCs, the TCR library was made from it. Investigators prepared the TCR beta libraries by applying iRepertoire HTBI primers and Arm-PCR of CDR3 regions. From the multiplex PCR reads, TCRdb called clonotypes with MiXCR, one entry per CDR3 protein. The sample includes 500,000 to 800,000 distinct CDR3 sequences, approximately 29% of them seen just once. This specimen consisted of peripheral blood mononuclear cells (PBMCs), obtained when the disease was refractory, from a patient treated with antithyroid drugs. The source is a female donor with Graves disease.

For this clonotype: The junction differs from germline at one of its ends, possibly a read error. The chain couples TRBV7-3 to TRBJ1-5; D call uncertain. Germline CDR1 and CDR2: SGHTA and FQGTGA. There are 13 residues in the CDR3. This chain's CDR3 is CASSPFHNQPQHF. CDR3 in DNA: TGTGCCAGCAGCCCATTCCACAATCAGCCCCAGCATTTC.

This chain joins TRBV10-2 and TRBJ2-7; no clear D gene. The ends were cut back, 7 bases at V and 9 bases at J, with 10 bases in the middle. The CDR3 covers 10 residues. Germline V gene lookup returns CDR1 WSHSY and CDR2 SAAADI. CDR3 sequence reads: CASKDNGQYF. CDR3 DNA: TGCGCCAGCAAGGATAACGGGCAGTACTTC.

This clonotype was observed many times. The chain recombines TRBV28 with TRBJ1-1; no clear D. Germline CDR1 and CDR2: MDHEN and SYDVKM. This CDR3 comprises 14 residues. Deletions cut 2 bases from V and 1 base from J, with 8 bases between. The CDR3 DNA is TGTGCCAGCAGTTTAATTACAGAGAACACTGAAGCTTTCTTT. The encoded protein is CASSLITENTEAFF.

Comment on this clonotype: One end of the junction is discordant with germline, which a read error may explain. V is TRBV20-1 and J is TRBJ1-6, with 11 bases identical to TRBD1. This CDR3 is built from 15 residues. CDR1 is DFQATT, CDR2 SNEGSKA, per germline (reference sequence). Here the CDR3 DNA reads TGTAGTGCGGGGTTGGGACAGGGGGTTGATTCACCCCTCCACTTT. This gives the protein CSAGLGQGVDSPLHF.

This chain connects TRBV28 to TRBJ2-7; TRBD2 matches at 8 bases. CDR3 length: 14 amino acids. After removal of 1 base from V and 6 bases from J, the junction contained 5 bases not matched to a gene. Germline-derived CDR1 and CDR2 are MDHEN and SYDVKM. The CDR3, as DNA: TGTGCCAGCAGTTTATCGGGACTAGGGTTCGAGCAGTACTTC. Amino acids: CASSLSGLGFEQYF.

The V gene is TRBV7-9, the J gene TRBJ2-7; D is ambiguous. Between the trimmed V and J ends, which lost 3 bases and 3 bases, there was a span of 12 bases. Germline CDR1 reads SEHNR; CDR2 reads FQNEAQ (reference sequence). The CDR3 sequence is 14 residues long. The CDR3 coding sequence is TGTGCCAGCAGCTTTGGGTCCCTCGACTACGAGCAGTACTTC. Protein sequence: CASSFGSLDYEQYF.

This clonotype turned up a few times. The chain links TRBV6-1 to TRBJ2-7; D tentatively fits TRBD1 or TRBD2 (5 bases each). Germline assignment: CDR1 MNHNS and CDR2 SASEGT. The CDR3 extends over 13 amino acids. V was pared by 7 bases and J by 3 bases, with 13 bases between. The CDR3 protein is CASTRDLGYEQYF. The CDR3 coding sequence is TGTGCCAGCACCAGGGACCTGGGCTACGAGCAGTACTTC.

The CDR3 loop is CASSYSKAEHSTGELFF. In nucleotides, the CDR3 is TGTGCCAGCAGTTACTCGAAGGCAGAACATAGCACCGGGGAGCTGTTTTTT. The chain employs TRBV6-5 and TRBJ2-2; D gene unclear. The CDR3 extends over 17 amino acids. V lost 0 bases and J 4 bases, leaving 15 bases between the germline ends. Germline lookup yields CDR1 MNHEY and CDR2 SVGAGI.

At least ten counts were recorded for this clonotype. J is TRBJ2-7 and V is TRBV28; D uncertain. Germline CDR1 reads MDHEN; CDR2 reads SYDVKM. V was trimmed by 7 bases and J by 6 bases, leaving 19 bases between them. The CDR3 has 14 residues. The CDR3 coding sequence is TGTGCCAGCACCCCTGGGGTGGGGAAGGGCGAGCAGTACTTC. Its translation is CASTPGVGKGEQYF.

This clonotype was seen ten or more times. CDR3 residues: CASSFNGQGLNTEAFF. The CDR3 region has the DNA TGTGCCAGCAGTTTTAATGGGCAGGGGCTGAACACTGAAGCTTTCTTT. J is TRBJ1-1 and V is TRBV28, with D possibly TRBD1 on 6 matching bases. Germline V gene sequence: CDR1 MDHEN, CDR2 SYDVKM. The germline V and J ends were trimmed by 3 bases and 0 bases, with 14 bases remaining between them. This CDR3 region has 16 residues.

This clonotype has more than one count but fewer than ten. The V and J genes are TRBV29-1 and TRBJ2-2; 8 positions agree with TRBD1. CDR1 and CDR2 (germline): SQVTM, ANQGSEA. J lost 5 bases, V lost 7 bases, and 6 bases had no gene match. The CDR3 is 13 amino acids. In DNA, the CDR3 is TGCAGCGGCGGACAGGGAGTTACCGGGGAGCTGTTTTTT. Its protein product is CSGGQGVTGELFF.

V gene TRBV19 combines with J gene TRBJ1-2; D not resolved. V dropped 3 bases and J dropped 10 bases, with 9 bases sitting between them. This CDR3 is 11 amino acids long. In germline, CDR1 is LNHDA, CDR2 SQIVND (reference sequence). In nucleotides, the CDR3 is TGTGCCAGTAGTATCTCCACGGTCTACACCTTC. Protein product: CASSISTVYTF.

The table lists this clonotype with a few counts. The rearrangement links TRBV10-3 to TRBJ2-5; tentative D call: TRBD1 (6 bases). The V end was cut by 0 bases, the J end by 10 bases, with 15 bases between. This CDR3 comprises 14 residues. The germline CDR1 and CDR2 sequences are ENHRY and SYGVKD. Written as DNA, the CDR3 is TGTGCCATCAGTGAGTCGACAGGCTCCGGGGACCAGTACTTC. The encoded protein is CAISESTGSGDQYF.

This clonotype was picked up many times. The V and J genes are TRBV11-2 and TRBJ2-7; D gene ambiguous. The V end lost 5 bases, the J end lost 5 bases, and 7 bases lay between the germline ends. The CDR3 has 11 residues. CDR1 SGHAT and CDR2 FQNNGV come from the germline V gene. CDR3 nucleotides: TGTGCCAGCAGCCAGAGCAACGAGCAGTACTTC. Amino acid sequence: CASSQSNEQYF.

J is TRBJ1-1 and V is TRBV6-2 or TRBV6-3; 9 positions match TRBD1. CDR1 is MNHEY, CDR2 SVGEGT, per germline. The V segment lost 3 bases and the J segment 4 bases; nucleotides outside the gene matches: 9. The CDR3 extends over 16 amino acids. The DNA for the CDR3 is TGTGCCAGCAGTTATCCCGGGACAGGGTGGTCCACTGAAGCTTTCTTT. Residues: CASSYPGTGWSTEAFF.

The chain links TRBV29-1 to TRBJ1-2, with 8 bases fitting TRBD1. The CDR3 spans 13 residues. The ends lost 0 bases at V and 4 bases at J; junction bases unmatched: 1. Germline V gene sequence: CDR1 SQVTM, CDR2 ANQGSEA. The CDR3 DNA follows: TGCAGCGTTGAAGAGGACAGGGTCTATGGCTACACCTTC. Amino acids: CSVEEDRVYGYTF.